This T cell receptor beta chain was documented in a study of identical twins (TCRdb year 2016). Context from the whole study: To test whether fetal clonotypes persist, the study used deep sequencing on TCR alpha and beta repertoires from monozygotic twins, unrelated adults of various ages, and cord blood. To rule out contamination, the twin experiments were replicated at different times with different library preparation protocols. General conclusions and limits of the study: Zero-insertion analyses could be partly confounded by invariant T cells such as MAIT and iNKT, although diverse VJ usage argued against such confounding for most clonotypes. Compared with coincidental sharing between unrelated individuals, out-of-frame TCR alpha sequences shared between twins had an excess of sequences with low generation probability. Excess twin sharing in beta out-of-frame sequences was weaker because fewer shared sequences lowered the signal-to-noise ratio. Because the same donors could not be followed over many years, the conclusions depended on cross-sectional statistical analysis. In monozygotic twins, out-of-frame TCR alpha sharing was systematically underestimated by recombination models, although the models agreed with sharing between unrelated individuals. Fewer insertions were carried by abundant cord blood beta clonotypes; a weaker similar trend was observed in young adult naive repertoires, while no such trend was observed in memory repertoires.

Points on this clonotype: Its antigen remains unidentified. No base quality information exists; no much larger clone differs at one position.

All donors were healthy Caucasians. Three pairs of female monozygotic twins, all aged roughly 18 to 29 years, made up the twin cohort. Peripheral blood mononuclear cells were used as the source from which RNA for TCR libraries was isolated. Library creation used 5' RACE. Sequencing relied on an Illumina HiSeq 2000. A universal primer binding site was introduced by template switching, and a unique molecular identifier was present in the final cDNA, enabling accurate counting of TCR cDNA molecules. Specific primers in the conserved constant-segment region were used to synthesize first-strand cDNA for TCR alpha and beta chains. To control for contamination, every cDNA library was double barcoded, receiving both a SMART-Mk sample barcode and Illumina barcodes. Two successive PCR steps introduced TruSeq adapter sequences along with Illumina sample barcodes. Sequencing of the TCR alpha and beta cDNA libraries was done on the Illumina HiSeq platform using custom primers. The authors' pipeline ran thus. MiGEC was used to process raw reads and extract unique molecular identifiers, and MiXCR was used to find CDR3 positions. Recombination models were inferred per individual with the repgenHMM and IGoR tools using an EM algorithm. Shared clonotypes were analyzed with the tcR package in R, and sharing was normalized by the product of cloneset sizes. To study raw recombination free of thymic and clonal selection effects, out-of-frame nonproductive sequences were analyzed. The raw public reads went through TCRdb reprocessing: fastp at Q25, MiXCR clone calling, in-frame beta chains kept. One record per CDR3 amino acid sequence lists the most common genes and DNA. These V and J calls are TCRdb output, not the study's own analysis. Across this sample there are about 730,000 distinct CDR3 sequences, with 21% seen only once. The top ten hold over 4% of the sample.

The CDR3 starts with the cysteine, ends with the phenylalanine, and has 18 residues. Only the CDR3 DNA is retained, 54 bases long and in frame from the first base. Compared with germline, V lacks 11 bases and J lacks 0 bases; bases without a gene match: 14. These data were likewise used in another study, on T cells expressing NK-cell markers. Taken from the second paper: About 8 donors provided sorted CD3+CD56+NKG2C+, CD3+CD56+NKG2C- and CD3+CD56-NKG2C+ T-cell subsets, whose TCR beta-chain repertoires were profiled. Among the eight sequenced donors, seven were HCMV-seropositive and one was HCMV-seronegative. To restrict sorting to alphabetaTCR-expressing T cells, an anti-gammadeltaTCR antibody was added in several experiments. In 5 to 7 donors, the dominant CD3+CD56+NKG2C+ clonotypes were found to rank among the top 10 CD8+ clonotypes and to make up about 1.0-7.5% of CD8+ T cells. Those dominant clonotypes were again the most abundant among CD3+CD56-NKG2C+ cells in a handful of donors, at about 28.3-65%. It remained unclear whether the expanded NKG2C-expressing T cell clones were specific for HCMV antigens. The eight sequenced donors were randomly selected healthy volunteers, three men and five women. HCMV serostatus was determined by detecting HCMV-specific IgG in serum with a commercial ELISA kit. Bulk peripheral blood T-cell repertoires were additionally sequenced from unsorted PBMC for six donors. MIGEC was used to demultiplex reads and group the reads by UMI, and MiTCR was used to assemble and quantify clonotypes. To remove erroneous sequences, TCR cDNA sequences were retained only when supported by two or more reads. The tcR package was used for downstream repertoire analysis, and clonotypes were matched between fractions using CDR3 nucleotide sequence together with V segment. Antigen specificity was annotated against VDJdb with VDJmatch, allowing one amino acid substitution in CDR3.

The receptor was isolated from a woman in her late teens or twenties in good health. Sequences were obtained from PBMCs. This receptor chain uses TRBV12-3 or TRBV12-4 and TRBJ2-6; 9 middle bases align to TRBD1. The CDR3 region has the sequence CAFSHPTGGNSGANVLTF. The sequence in DNA is TGTGCCTTCAGTCATCCGACAGGGGGGAACTCTGGGGCCAACGTCCTGACTTTC.